This entry lists 17 T cell receptor beta chains sequenced from one sample in a study of response to subunit inactivated influenza vaccine. Via MiXCR, TCRdb re-called the RT-PCR reads, giving one row per CDR3 protein. The sample holds hundreds of thousands of distinct CDR3 sequences, 12% seen once. This specimen was PBMCs from blood, taken on the day of vaccination. The receptors here all came from a man aged 45 to 65 who received an inactivated influenza vaccine.

At least ten counts were recorded for this clonotype. V gene TRBV11-2 combines with J gene TRBJ1-2, with 11 bases lining up with TRBD1. The germline gives CDR1 SGHAT, CDR2 FQNNGV. This CDR3 is 18 amino acids long. Germline trimming cut 5 bases from V and 7 bases from J; bases unmatched to any gene: 18. CDR3 loop: CASSPNIGTGGLRGGYTF. As DNA, the CDR3 is TGTGCCAGCAGCCCGAATATCGGGACAGGGGGTTTACGGGGTGGCTACACCTTC.

This clonotype was observed a single time. Given a much more abundant clone one base away, this may be a read error. The chain couples TRBV12-3 or TRBV12-4 to TRBJ2-7, with TRBD2 matching 12 bases. This CDR3 region has 17 residues. Here the CDR3 reads CACSRSLGTSGSYEQYF. DNA for the CDR3: TGTGCCTGCAGTCGAAGCTTAGGGACTAGCGGGTCCTACGAGCAGTACTTC.

This clonotype was seen just once. V and J are TRBV5-5 and TRBJ2-3; 8 nucleotides match TRBD1. V was pared by 0 bases and J by 4 bases, with 10 bases of the junction left unmatched. This CDR3 region has 17 residues. CDR1 is SGHKS and CDR2 is YYEKEE in the germline V gene (reference sequence). Here the CDR3 DNA reads TGTGCCAGCAGCTTGGACCCAGGGGGCCTTAAGTCAGATACGCAGTATTTT. Protein product: CASSLDPGGLKSDTQYF.

V gene TRBV20-1 combines with J gene TRBJ2-1; D is undetermined. The CDR3 is made up of 12 amino acids. CDR1 and CDR2 from the germline V gene are DFQATT and SNEGSKA (reference sequence). CDR3 bases: TGCAGAGCCCAATGGGGATACAATGAGCAGTTCTTC. This encodes CRAQWGYNEQFF.

The rearrangement joins TRBV6-1 to TRBJ1-5, with 10 positions matching TRBD1. Germline CDR1 reads MNHNS; CDR2 reads SASEGT. The junction had 11 bases not matched to a gene; V was cut back by 5 bases and J by 7 bases. The CDR3 runs to 16 residues. This CDR3 reads CASSPGTGAWSQPQHF. The CDR3 DNA sequence: TGTGCCAGCAGTCCCGGGACAGGGGCGTGGTCCCAGCCCCAGCATTTT.

This clonotype has more than one count but fewer than ten. J is TRBJ1-6 and V is TRBV28; 9 bases align to TRBD1. The CDR3 is 15 amino acids. J lost 7 bases, V lost 2 bases, and 3 bases had no gene match. Germline V CDR1 and CDR2: MDHEN, SYDVKM. The CDR3 nucleotides read TGTGCCAGCAGTTTAGACGGGACAGGGAATTCACCCCTCCACTTT. Translated: CASSLDGTGNSPLHF.

This clonotype was seen only a few times. The V call is TRBV6-2 or TRBV6-3, the J call TRBJ2-1; 7 bases fit TRBD2. The germline V gene has CDR1 MNHEY and CDR2 SVGEGT. The CDR3 loop spans 15 amino acids. V lost 2 bases to trimming and J lost 8 bases; unmatched junction nucleotides: 9. The CDR3 sequence is CASSYGGTNLDEQFF. The CDR3 coding sequence is TGTGCCAGCAGTTACGGCGGGACTAACCTCGATGAGCAGTTCTTC.

The gene calls are TRBV7-2 and TRBJ2-2; 7 bases fit TRBD1. V dropped 5 bases and J dropped 7; count of bases not matched to a gene: 10. Germline CDR1 is SGHTA and CDR2 is FQGNSA. The CDR3 covers 15 residues. CDR3 in amino acids: CASSPRTGTVGELFF. DNA of the CDR3: TGTGCCAGCAGCCCCCGGACAGGAACGGTCGGGGAGCTGTTTTTT.

This sequence joins TRBV28 and TRBJ2-7; D not certain. Deletions cut 4 bases from V and 2 bases from J, with 12 bases between. CDR1 and CDR2 from the germline V gene are MDHEN and SYDVKM. The length of the CDR3 is 14 residues. The CDR3 sequence is CASSSPDSTYEQYF. The CDR3 DNA is TGTGCCAGCAGTTCCCCCGACTCTACCTACGAGCAGTACTTC.

The rearrangement uses TRBV9 and TRBJ2-1; D may match TRBD1 or TRBD2 (6 bases each). Germline values: CDR1 SGDLS, CDR2 YYNGEE. Trimming pared 0 bases from V and 11 bases from J, leaving 9 bases between. The CDR3 sequence is 12 residues long. The CDR3 here is CASSVGGTQQFF. The CDR3 bases are TGTGCCAGCAGCGTAGGCGGGACACAGCAGTTCTTC.

The gene calls are TRBV7-9 and TRBJ1-3; the D is unclear. In germline, CDR1 is SEHNR, CDR2 FQNEAQ (reference sequence). This CDR3 is 15 amino acids long. Trimming stripped 5 bases from V and 4 bases from J, with 15 bases between. The CDR3 reads CASSDTGLLGNTIYF. CDR3 bases: TGTGCCAGCAGCGACACCGGACTGCTCGGAAACACCATATATTTT. The complete variable domain, with remaining parts taken from reference TRBV7-9 and TRBJ1-3, reads DTGVSQNPRHKITKRGQNVTFRCDPISEHNRLYWYRQTLGQGPEFLTYFQNEAQLEKSRLLSDRFSAERPKGSFSTLEIQRTEQGDSAMYLCASSDTGLLGNTIYFGEGSWLTVV.

CDR3 sequence (DNA): TGTGCCACCAGCAGAGATGGGGGCTATGAGACCCAGTACTTC. Residues: CATSRDGGYETQYF. The rearrangement joins TRBV15 to TRBJ2-5; D is perhaps TRBD1 (6 bases). This CDR3 is 14 amino acids long. From germline, CDR1 is LNHNV and CDR2 YYDKDF (reference sequence). V was clipped by 0 bases and J by 5 bases, with 10 bases between them. The whole variable domain, remainder taken from reference TRBV15 and TRBJ2-5, is DAMVIQNPRYQVTQFGKPVTLSCSQTLNHNVMYWYQQKSSQAPKLLFHYYDKDFNNEADTPDNFQSRRPNTSFCFLDIRSPGLGDTAMYLCATSRDGGYETQYFGPGTRLLVL.

There are a few counts of this clonotype. This chain connects TRBV20-1 to TRBJ2-5; 11 bases fit TRBD2. The junction had 15 bases not matched to a gene; V was cut back by 7 bases and J by 2 bases. CDR1 DFQATT and CDR2 SNEGSKA come from the germline V gene (reference sequence). This CDR3 is built from 17 residues. CDR3 DNA: TGCAGTGGTACCCAGTGGGGACTAGCGGATCCTCAAGAGACCCAGTACTTC. Translation gives CSGTQWGLADPQETQYF.

In this sample, this clonotype turned up a few times. This chain uses TRBV5-4 with TRBJ2-5; 9 positions match TRBD1. V dropped 3 bases and J dropped 3; count of bases not matched to a gene: 0. The CDR3 totals 13 residues. Germline-derived CDR1 and CDR2 are SGHNT and YYREEE (reference sequence). The CDR3 loop is CASSWTGEETQYF. CDR3 sequence (DNA): TGTGCCAGCAGCTGGACAGGGGAAGAGACCCAGTACTTC.

There are many counts of this clonotype. V usage is TRBV24-1 and J usage is TRBJ2-1; TRBD1 aligns across 9 bases. This CDR3 has 15 residues. Germline trimming cut 7 bases from V and 4 bases from J; bases unmatched to any gene: 7. Germline V CDR1 and CDR2: KGHDR, SFDVKD. CDR3 protein: CATSARDRVYNEQFF. DNA of the CDR3: TGTGCCACCAGCGCTCGGGACAGGGTTTACAATGAGCAGTTCTTC.

J is TRBJ2-2 and V is TRBV12-3 or TRBV12-4; 10 bases align to TRBD2. This CDR3 comprises 16 residues. Losses at the gene ends were 2 bases for V and 10 bases for J; bases not matched to a gene: 10. As DNA, the CDR3 is TGTGCCAGCAGTTTAACCGGGCTAGCGGGAGTCCCGGAGCTGTTTTTT. Translation gives CASSLTGLAGVPELFF.

This clonotype was counted many times. The CDR3 loop reads CSVAWGYEQYF. The CDR3 bases are TGCAGTGTCGCTTGGGGCTACGAGCAGTACTTC. The chain recombines TRBV20-1 with TRBJ2-7; D unresolved. V shed 7 bases and J shed 3 bases, with 10 bases lying between them. Germline CDR1 and CDR2: DFQATT and SNEGSKA (reference sequence). This CDR3 region has 11 residues.